This T cell receptor beta chain stems from a study of T cells in Graves' hyperthyroidism and ophthalmopathy. RNA transcripts yielded amplified TCR beta CDR3 regions. The study used the HTBI primer set for a first-round RT-PCR of the TCR CDR3. TCRdb independently ran MiXCR on the multiplex PCR reads; one entry per CDR3 protein. The data contain 600,000 to 900,000 distinct CDR3 sequences, 15% to 20% of them singletons. The CDR3 runs 13 residues. The V gene's germline CDR1 is MNHEY and CDR2 SMNVEV (reference sequence). Trimming took 2 bases from V and 9 from J, leaving 14 bases between them. The clonotype originates from a man aged 18 to 30 with Graves' hyperthyroidism. The source material was blood. The rearrangement joins TRBV27 to TRBJ2-7; D possibly corresponds to TRBD1 (5 bases). The CDR3 region has the DNA TGTGCCAGCAGTTTACCTCAGGGTAGGGTGCAGTACTTC. As protein: CASSLPQGRVQYF.